A selection of T cell receptor beta chains follows, all from one sample in a study of OX40 agonist ivuxolimab in advanced cancers. Sequenced by immunoSEQ multiplex PCR; TCRdb stores in-frame clones only, minus some. The profile shows 63,000 or so clones, around nine tenths of them singletons. The sample here was CD4+ or CD8+ T cells sorted from blood, taken in a trial of the OX40 agonist ivuxolimab. The receptors derive from an adult with an advanced solid tumor such as melanoma, head and neck, liver or kidney cancer. CDR3s include the opening cysteine and the closing phenylalanine or tryptophan. A D gene is named only where the DNA matches it firmly. Size is omitted from some rows. Given values are once, few, many or a class for expanded clones.

TRBV7-2	TRBJ1-2	.	.	CASSTQGTYGYTF	TGTGCCAGCAGCACACAGGGTACCTATGGCTACACCTTC
TRBV11-2	TRBJ2-7	.	.	CASSLILDKGEQYF	TGTGCCAGCAGCTTAATTCTGGACAAGGGCGAGCAGTACTTC
TRBV6-5	TRBJ2-3	.	.	CASSYSGTSTDTQYF	TGTGCCAGCAGTTACTCAGGGACTAGCACAGATACGCAGTATTTT
TRBV6-6	TRBJ2-7	.	once	CASSHTDRYEQYF	TGTGCCAGCAGTCACACGGACCGCTACGAGCAGTACTTC
TRBV5-4	TRBJ1-1	.	.	CASSLGSVLNTEAFF	TGTGCCAGCAGCTTGGGCTCGGTTTTGAACACTGAAGCTTTCTTT
TRBV6-5	TRBJ1-4	.	once	CASRRGGTNEKLFF	TGTGCCAGCAGGAGGGGGGGAACTAATGAAAAACTGTTTTTT
TRBV28	TRBJ1-2	TRBD1	.	CASSSGTGDHGYTF	TGTGCCAGCAGTTCGGGGACAGGGGATCATGGCTACACCTTC
TRBV9	TRBJ1-2	TRBD1	.	CASNRDSNYGYTF	TGTGCCAGTAATAGGGACAGCAACTATGGCTACACCTTC
TRBV5-6	TRBJ2-7	TRBD2	.	CASSPQAGGFYEQYF	TGTGCCAGCAGCCCACAAGCGGGAGGGTTCTACGAGCAGTACTTC
TRBV29-1	TRBJ2-7	.	.	CSVGYGLIGEQYF	TGCAGCGTTGGATATGGGCTGATCGGCGAGCAGTACTTC
TRBV7-2	TRBJ1-6	.	.	CASRLEGYSPLHF	TGTGCCAGCAGATTAGAGGGATATTCACCCCTCCACTTT
TRBV5-4	TRBJ2-5	TRBD1	.	CASSFRQGLRETQYF	TGTGCCAGCAGCTTCCGACAGGGCCTCCGAGAGACCCAGTACTTC
TRBV21-1	TRBJ2-7	.	.	CASSFPLAPSYEQYF	TGTGCCAGCAGCTTCCCCCTAGCGCCCTCCTACGAGCAGTACTTC
TRBV11-1	TRBJ1-3	.	.	CASSLDSGNTIYF	TGTGCCAGCAGCTTAGATTCTGGAAACACCATATATTTT
TRBV2	TRBJ2-4	.	.	CASSETENIQYF	TGTGCCAGCAGTGAAACAGAAAACATTCAGTACTTC
TRBV28	TRBJ1-1	.	once	CASSFTGFWTEAFF	TGTGCCAGCAGTTTTACAGGGTTCTGGACTGAAGCTTTCTTT
TRBV6-6	TRBJ1-5	TRBD1	once	CASSYPGGGLEQHF	TGTGCCAGCAGTTACCCAGGGGGCGGGCTGGAACAGCATTTT
TRBV11-2	TRBJ2-1	TRBD2	.	CASSLGVSGRAGNEQFF	TGTGCCAGCAGCTTAGGAGTTAGCGGGAGGGCCGGGAATGAGCAGTTCTTC
TRBV14	TRBJ2-5	.	few	CASSQGRWETQYF	TGTGCCAGCAGCCAAGGACGATGGGAGACCCAGTACTTC
TRBV5-1	TRBJ2-2	TRBD2	.	CASSLVVAGVFTGELFF	TGCGCCAGCAGCTTGGTGGTAGCGGGAGTGTTTACCGGGGAGCTGTTTTTT
TRBV18	TRBJ2-3	.	.	CASSSSTDTQYF	TGTGCCAGCTCATCTAGCACAGATACGCAGTATTTT
TRBV28	TRBJ1-1	.	.	CASSMITEAFF	TGTGCCAGCAGTATGATCACTGAAGCTTTCTTT
TRBV6-5	TRBJ1-4	.	.	CASSFQGLGKLFF	TGTGCCAGCAGTTTTCAGGGATTGGGGAAACTGTTTTTT
TRBV28	TRBJ2-7	.	.	CASTPGGTSDYEQYF	TGTGCCAGCACCCCCGGGGGAACCTCTGACTACGAGCAGTACTTC
TRBV11-1	TRBJ2-7	TRBD1	.	CASHVTGGYEQYF	TGTGCCAGCCATGTTACAGGGGGCTACGAGCAGTACTTC